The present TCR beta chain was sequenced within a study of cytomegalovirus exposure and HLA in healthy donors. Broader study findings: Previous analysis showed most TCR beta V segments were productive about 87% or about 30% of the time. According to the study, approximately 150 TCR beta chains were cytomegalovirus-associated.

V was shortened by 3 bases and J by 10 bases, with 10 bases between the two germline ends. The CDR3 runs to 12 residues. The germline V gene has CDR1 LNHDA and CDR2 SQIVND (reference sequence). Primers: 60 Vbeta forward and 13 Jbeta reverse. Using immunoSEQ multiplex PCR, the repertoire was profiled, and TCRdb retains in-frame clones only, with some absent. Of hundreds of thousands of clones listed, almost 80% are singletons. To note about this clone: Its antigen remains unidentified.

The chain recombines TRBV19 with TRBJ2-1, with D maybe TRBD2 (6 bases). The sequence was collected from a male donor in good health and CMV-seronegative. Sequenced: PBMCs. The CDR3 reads CASSMEGSEQFF. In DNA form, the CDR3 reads TGTGCCAGTAGTATGGAGGGAAGCGAGCAGTTCTTC.